Below, 8 T cell receptor beta chains from the same sample are listed, as sequenced in a study of T cells in Graves' hyperthyroidism and ophthalmopathy. The source material, RNA transcripts, was used to amplify TCR beta CDR3 regions. Initially, a first-round RT-PCR of the TCR CDR3 employed the HTBI primer set. TCRdb reprocessed the multiplex PCR reads with MiXCR, giving one entry per CDR3 protein. The data contain under 250,000 distinct CDR3 sequences, roughly 15% of them singletons. Sequences were obtained from blood. These receptors were obtained from a man aged 50 to 59 with Graves' hyperthyroidism.

The V and J genes are TRBV6-1 and TRBJ1-4; TRBD1 matches at 11 bases. This CDR3 is built from 17 residues. Germline lookup yields CDR1 MNHNS and CDR2 SASEGT. With 5 bases clipped from V and 8 bases from J, the junction kept 13 bases outside the gene matches. CDR3 nucleotides: TGTGCCAGCAGTACAAATCCCCCGGGACAGGGGGAGGAAAAACTGTTTTTT. This codes for CASSTNPPGQGEEKLFF.

In its sample, this clonotype was seen many times. The CDR3 DNA is TGTGCCAGCATAATGGGGTTTCATAGGACAGGGAGCGACACCGGGGAGCTGTTTTTT. This sequence encodes CASIMGFHRTGSDTGELFF. The chain carries TRBV6-1 and TRBJ2-2; 8 bases agree with TRBD1. The germline V gene has CDR1 MNHNS and CDR2 SASEGT. The CDR3 has 19 residues. V trimming: 7 bases; J trimming: 3 bases; junction bases outside the gene matches: 19.

This clonotype came up many times. The chain is built from TRBV5-1 and TRBJ2-7; 9 nucleotides match TRBD1. Germline lookup yields CDR1 SGHRS and CDR2 YFSETQ. The CDR3 contains 14 residues. Trimming at V came to 3 bases and at J to 6 bases, leaving 7 bases not matched to a gene. CDR3 amino acids: CASSSPGQGSEQYF. As DNA, the CDR3 is TGCGCCAGCAGCTCGCCAGGACAGGGGAGCGAGCAGTACTTC.

The J gene is TRBJ2-2, the V gene TRBV10-3; D is unresolved. The CDR3 contains 15 residues. The V and J ends lost 4 bases and 0 bases respectively, with 9 bases between them. From germline, CDR1 is ENHRY and CDR2 SYGVKD. CDR3 in DNA: TGTGCCATCAGTGTAGGTCTATCGAACACCGGGGAGCTGTTTTTT. This gives the protein CAISVGLSNTGELFF.

This clonotype was counted between two and nine times. Just one base apart from a much larger clone, this may be a read error. The chain employs TRBV3-1 and TRBJ1-5; D gene unclear. Per the germline V gene, CDR1 is LGHDT and CDR2 is YNNKEL (reference sequence). There are 15 residues in the CDR3. The CDR3 region has the DNA TGTTCCAGCAGCCAAGGACGTGGGAATGGGCAGCCCCAGCATTTT. It translates to CSSSQGRGNGQPQHF.

This clonotype was counted many times. This chain uses TRBV28 with TRBJ1-5, with a possible D match to TRBD1 (5 bases). V lost 6 bases and J lost 0, with 18 bases in between. The CDR3 length is 17 residues. Germline V gene data show CDR1 as MDHEN and CDR2 as SYDVKM. Here the CDR3 reads CASRDGTDLYSNQPQHF. The CDR3, as DNA: TGTGCCAGCAGGGACGGGACCGATCTCTATAGCAATCAGCCCCAGCATTTT.

The chain joins TRBV27 to TRBJ1-4; maybe TRBD1 (5 bases). CDR3 length: 19 residues. CDR1 and CDR2 from the germline V gene are MNHEY and SMNVEV (reference sequence). V gave up 2 bases and J gave up 3 bases, with 22 bases separating them. The CDR3 is CASSLTPFLGGASNEKLFF. The CDR3 region has the DNA TGTGCCAGCAGTTTAACACCTTTCCTCGGAGGGGCGTCTAATGAAAAACTGTTTTTT.

The J gene is TRBJ1-2, the V gene TRBV4-2; tentatively, D is TRBD1 (5 bases). Germline V lookup: CDR1 LGHNA, CDR2 YNFKEQ. This CDR3 has 17 residues. The germline V and J ends were trimmed by 1 base and 0 bases, with 15 bases remaining between them. The CDR3 DNA sequence: TGTGCCAGCAGCCAAGTTATGGCAGGGATGACTAACTATGGCTACACCTTC. Its protein is CASSQVMAGMTNYGYTF.